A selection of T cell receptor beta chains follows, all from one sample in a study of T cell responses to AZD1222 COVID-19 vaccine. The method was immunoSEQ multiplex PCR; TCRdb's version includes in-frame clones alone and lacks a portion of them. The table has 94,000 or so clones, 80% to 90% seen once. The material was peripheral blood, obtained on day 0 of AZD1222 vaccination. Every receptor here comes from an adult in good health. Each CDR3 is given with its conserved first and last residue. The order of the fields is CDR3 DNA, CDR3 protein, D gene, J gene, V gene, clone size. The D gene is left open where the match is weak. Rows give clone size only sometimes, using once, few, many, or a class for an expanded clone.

CDR3nt: TGCGCCAGCAGCCCTCAAGGTGATGGCGGCTACACCTTC; CDR3aa: CASSPQGDGGYTF; d_gene: .; j_gene: TRBJ1-2; v_gene: TRBV5-1; abundance: .
CDR3nt: TGTGCCAGCAAGCGGCAGGGAAACGAGCAGTACTTC; CDR3aa: CASKRQGNEQYF; d_gene: .; j_gene: TRBJ2-7; v_gene: TRBV2; abundance: .
CDR3nt: TGTGCCAGCAGAGATCCGACATGGTATAATTCACCCCTCCACTTT; CDR3aa: CASRDPTWYNSPLHF; d_gene: .; j_gene: TRBJ1-6; v_gene: TRBV6-5; abundance: .
CDR3nt: TGTGCCTGGAGTTTCCCGACCACCAAGCGCACAGATACGCAGTATTTT; CDR3aa: CAWSFPTTKRTDTQYF; d_gene: .; j_gene: TRBJ2-3; v_gene: TRBV30; abundance: .
CDR3nt: TGTGCCAGCAGTTACTCGGTCCTCCACAGGATTCAGTACTTC; CDR3aa: CASSYSVLHRIQYF; d_gene: .; j_gene: TRBJ2-7; v_gene: TRBV6-5; abundance: .
CDR3nt: TGTGCCAGCAGTTACCTTCGCAGGGCCTACGAGCAGTACTTC; CDR3aa: CASSYLRRAYEQYF; d_gene: .; j_gene: TRBJ2-7; v_gene: TRBV6-2/TRBV6-3; abundance: .
CDR3nt: TGTGCCAGCAGCTTAGTCCGACAGCAGAACGATAATTCACCCCTCCACTTT; CDR3aa: CASSLVRQQNDNSPLHF; d_gene: .; j_gene: TRBJ1-6; v_gene: TRBV7-9; abundance: .
CDR3nt: TGTGCCAGCAGTGTACCCAATCAGCCCCAGCATTTT; CDR3aa: CASSVPNQPQHF; d_gene: .; j_gene: TRBJ1-5; v_gene: TRBV2; abundance: .
CDR3nt: TGTGCCATCAGTGAGTCGGTTGTTCAGTACTTC; CDR3aa: CAISESVVQYF; d_gene: .; j_gene: TRBJ2-7; v_gene: TRBV10-3; abundance: .
CDR3nt: TGTGCCAGCAGTGAACTAGCGGGGTACACCGGGGAGCTGTTTTTT; CDR3aa: CASSELAGYTGELFF; d_gene: TRBD2; j_gene: TRBJ2-2; v_gene: TRBV6-1; abundance: .
CDR3nt: TGCAGTGCTAGAGAGGGGTCAGCCCAGCATTTT; CDR3aa: CSAREGSAQHF; d_gene: .; j_gene: TRBJ1-5; v_gene: TRBV20-1; abundance: once
CDR3nt: TGTGCCAGCAGCCGTGACAGGGGAGCAGCAAAACTGTTTTTT; CDR3aa: CASSRDRGAAKLFF; d_gene: TRBD1; j_gene: TRBJ1-4; v_gene: TRBV7-8; abundance: .
CDR3nt: TGCAGCGTTGAACAGGGCCCGGGCCCCCAGCATTTT; CDR3aa: CSVEQGPGPQHF; d_gene: .; j_gene: TRBJ1-5; v_gene: TRBV29-1; abundance: .
CDR3nt: TGTGCCAGCAGCCCCTTCTGGCGGGGGTCCAGCAATGAGCAGTTCTTC; CDR3aa: CASSPFWRGSSNEQFF; d_gene: TRBD2; j_gene: TRBJ2-1; v_gene: TRBV9; abundance: .
CDR3nt: TGCAGCGTTGAAGATGGGAATGACTACGAGCAGTACTTC; CDR3aa: CSVEDGNDYEQYF; d_gene: .; j_gene: TRBJ2-7; v_gene: TRBV29-1; abundance: few
CDR3nt: TGTGCCAGCAGCTTCAGGAACACTGAAGCTTTCTTT; CDR3aa: CASSFRNTEAFF; d_gene: .; j_gene: TRBJ1-1; v_gene: TRBV11-1; abundance: .
CDR3nt: TGTGCCTGGAGTGGACGGAGCTCCTACGAGCAGTACTTC; CDR3aa: CAWSGRSSYEQYF; d_gene: .; j_gene: TRBJ2-7; v_gene: TRBV30; abundance: few
CDR3nt: TGTGCCAGCAGCTTTGGGGGGGCCCAGTACTTC; CDR3aa: CASSFGGAQYF; d_gene: TRBD2; j_gene: TRBJ2-5; v_gene: TRBV11-2; abundance: .
CDR3nt: TGCAGCGTTGAAGGGGACACGTTGGTCTATGGCTACACCTTC; CDR3aa: CSVEGDTLVYGYTF; d_gene: .; j_gene: TRBJ1-2; v_gene: TRBV29-1; abundance: .
CDR3nt: TGTGCCAGCAGTTTTTCGGCAGGGGATTATGATCAGCCCCAGCATTTT; CDR3aa: CASSFSAGDYDQPQHF; d_gene: .; j_gene: TRBJ1-5; v_gene: TRBV27; abundance: few